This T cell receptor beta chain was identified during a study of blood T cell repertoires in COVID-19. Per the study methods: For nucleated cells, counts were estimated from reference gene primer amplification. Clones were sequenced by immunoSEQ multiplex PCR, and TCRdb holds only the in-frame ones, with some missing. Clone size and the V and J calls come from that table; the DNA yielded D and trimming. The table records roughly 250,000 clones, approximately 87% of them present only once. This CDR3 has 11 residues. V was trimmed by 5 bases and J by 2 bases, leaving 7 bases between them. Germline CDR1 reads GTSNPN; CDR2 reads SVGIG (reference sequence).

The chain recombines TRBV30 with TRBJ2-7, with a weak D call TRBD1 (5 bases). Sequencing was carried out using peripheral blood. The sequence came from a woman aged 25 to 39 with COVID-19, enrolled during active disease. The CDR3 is CAWSDTYEQYF. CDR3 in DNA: TGTGCCTGGTCGGACACCTACGAGCAGTACTTC. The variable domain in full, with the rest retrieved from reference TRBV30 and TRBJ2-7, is SQTIHQWPATLVQPVGSPLSLECTVEGTSNPNLYWYRQAAGRGLQLLFYSVGIGQISSEVPQNLSASRPQDRQFILSSKKLLLSDSGFYLCAWSDTYEQYFGPGTRLTVT.